This TCR beta chain was captured by sequencing in a study of human T cells and chemical hapten exposure. Study background: DPC at 2% was the sensitizing agent, placed on about 2 cm by about 2 cm of upper inner arm skin.

As to time point: pre-sensitization, week 0. The treatment here: therapeutic diphenylcyclopropenone sensitization with weekly scalp DPC. Donors, patients with alopecia ranging from 18 to 70 years old and judged suitable for DPC, provided samples. A single record per CDR3 protein comes from TCRdb applying MiXCR to the RACE reads. There are tens of thousands of distinct CDR3 sequences in the sample; 7.5% to 9% occur only once, and roughly 1.3% lies in the top ten. The origin of this receptor is a woman in her 50s with alopecia areata. Some clones in this sample may be carry-over from other donors' samples. The sample was whole blood, taken in connection with sensitization to the hapten diphenylcyclopropenone (DPC).

The CDR3 loop is CASSGQGDRELFF. CDR3 bases: TGTGCCAGCAGCGGACAGGGAGATCGGGAGCTGTTTTTT. The chain carries TRBV9 and TRBJ2-2; 7 bases are shared with TRBD1. Germline CDR1 reads SGDLS; CDR2 reads YYNGEE. This CDR3 is 13 amino acids long. Trimming took 3 bases from V and 9 from J; bases not matched to a gene: 5.